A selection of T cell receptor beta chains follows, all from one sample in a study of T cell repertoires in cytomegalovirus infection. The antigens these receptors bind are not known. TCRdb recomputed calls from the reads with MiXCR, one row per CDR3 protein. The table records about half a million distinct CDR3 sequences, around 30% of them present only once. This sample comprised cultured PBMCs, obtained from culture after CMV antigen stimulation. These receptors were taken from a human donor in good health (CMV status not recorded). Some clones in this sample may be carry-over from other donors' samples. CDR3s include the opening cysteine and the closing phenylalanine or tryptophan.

CASTGTIRTEAFF,TRBJ1-1,13,TRBV28
CASSSLVQGRDTIYF,TRBJ1-3,15,TRBV7-2
CASIGTGGYNEQFF,TRBJ2-1,14,TRBV6-2/TRBV6-3
CASSLRTDYGYTF,TRBJ1-2,13,TRBV11-3
CSVSWGVSGYTF,TRBJ1-2,12,TRBV29-1
CAWRAGTSAQETQYF,TRBJ2-5,15,TRBV30
CASSLAFARRGDQPQHF,TRBJ1-5,17,TRBV7-8
CASSLRWGGSYEQYF,TRBJ2-7,15,TRBV7-8
CASSTISGSTDTQYF,TRBJ2-3,15,TRBV6-2/TRBV6-3
CASSLIEAGGYNEQFF,TRBJ2-1,16,TRBV7-9
CASQGANTGELFF,TRBJ2-2,13,TRBV5-1
CASSIGGGPGQETQYF,TRBJ2-5,16,TRBV19
CASTIEGIGYTF,TRBJ1-2,12,TRBV28
CASSPAGYGEQFF,TRBJ2-1,13,TRBV7-2
CASSQEGDRVGEQYF,TRBJ2-7,15,TRBV23-1
CASSPTDRVHNSPLHF,TRBJ1-6,16,TRBV7-8
CASRAEGDQGRYF,TRBJ2-5,13,TRBV7-2
CASSLGRTLASQYF,TRBJ2-5,14,TRBV7-9
CATRGDLVEETQYF,TRBJ2-5,14,TRBV15
CASSRGTSGRLDNEQFF,TRBJ2-1,17,TRBV7-8
CASIRTSGRTYGYNEQFF,TRBJ2-1,18,TRBV27
CAISGGTGDYEQYF,TRBJ2-7,14,TRBV10-3
CATTTQGNTGELFF,TRBJ2-2,14,TRBV6-2/TRBV6-3
CASSFGVLSSYEQYF,TRBJ2-7,15,TRBV7-2
CASSFISRSQSNEQFF,TRBJ2-1,16,TRBV7-2
CASSPETGRNTIYF,TRBJ1-3,14,TRBV19
CASSRTSGGPNEQFF,TRBJ2-1,15,TRBV7-8
CASSSGQGSNEQFF,TRBJ2-1,14,TRBV7-2
CASSIWVNTEAFF,TRBJ1-1,13,TRBV19
CASSLVAGGSSYNEQFF,TRBJ2-1,17,TRBV7-2
CASSRWGGEQFF,TRBJ2-1,12,TRBV7-3
CASSLWADTQYF,TRBJ2-3,12,TRBV7-2
CASSLNILGSETQYF,TRBJ2-5,15,TRBV7-2
CASSLQGFQADTQYF,TRBJ2-3,15,TRBV7-2
CASSTPGPVGTEAFF,TRBJ1-1,15,TRBV28
CAWGYGHTEAFF,TRBJ1-1,12,TRBV30
CASSSSQTPGQGPISTEAFF,TRBJ1-1,20,TRBV28
CASSIEEPPGRGPDTGELFF,TRBJ2-2,20,TRBV19
CASSLSGRGLAANQETQYF,TRBJ2-5,19,TRBV27
CASRQGLFTEAFF,TRBJ1-1,13,TRBV12-3/TRBV12-4
CASSVGAQNTGELFF,TRBJ2-2,15,TRBV9
CASSPQGATTHAGYTF,TRBJ1-2,16,TRBV12-3/TRBV12-4
CASSERLAGLADTQYF,TRBJ2-3,16,TRBV7-2
CASSYYGDQPQHF,TRBJ1-5,13,TRBV7-2
CASSYSLAATEAFF,TRBJ1-1,14,TRBV6-2/TRBV6-3
CASRSRGQGLRETQYF,TRBJ2-5,16,TRBV28
CASSPGPTGLTEAFF,TRBJ1-1,15,TRBV5-6
CASSQGVTLAKNIQYF,TRBJ2-4,16,TRBV4-1
CSVEMGIVDGYTF,TRBJ1-2,13,TRBV29-1
CASSSIHQPQHF,TRBJ1-5,12,TRBV7-2
CSATTGGYEQYF,TRBJ2-7,12,TRBV20-1
CASSLEASRGSADTQYF,TRBJ2-3,17,TRBV11-3
CASSLRGRASDTQYF,TRBJ2-3,15,TRBV12-3/TRBV12-4
CASSATSGSDEQFF,TRBJ2-1,14,TRBV12-3/TRBV12-4
CASRQTSGSRQETQYF,TRBJ2-5,16,TRBV7-9
CASSYRRADFYGYTF,TRBJ1-2,15,TRBV6-2/TRBV6-3
CASSYLAGGPHEQFF,TRBJ2-1,15,TRBV7-8
CASSSAGEGNYGYTF,TRBJ1-2,15,TRBV19